This entry is about one T cell receptor beta chain. This specimen belongs to a study of PD-L1 blockade in urothelial cancer. Synthetic analogs of TCR templates were spiked into every PCR. TCRdb keeps only in-frame clones here, not all; method: immunoSEQ multiplex PCR. The table lists 95,000 to 100,000 clones, more than 75% of them singletons. The time point was: pretreatment peripheral blood. This specimen consisted of PBMCs, obtained around atezolizumab (anti-PD-L1) treatment. The sequence was obtained from a man in his sixties with urothelial cancer.

The CDR3 here is CASRGGSYNEQFF. The DNA for the CDR3 is TGTGCCAGCAGGGGGGGTTCCTACAATGAGCAGTTCTTC. The chain has TRBV7-8 and TRBJ2-1; TRBD2 is a possible D gene (6 bases). CDR3 length: 13 residues. Trimming removed 6 bases at V and 1 base at J, with 7 bases between. The germline CDR1 and CDR2 sequences are SGHVS and FQNEAQ.